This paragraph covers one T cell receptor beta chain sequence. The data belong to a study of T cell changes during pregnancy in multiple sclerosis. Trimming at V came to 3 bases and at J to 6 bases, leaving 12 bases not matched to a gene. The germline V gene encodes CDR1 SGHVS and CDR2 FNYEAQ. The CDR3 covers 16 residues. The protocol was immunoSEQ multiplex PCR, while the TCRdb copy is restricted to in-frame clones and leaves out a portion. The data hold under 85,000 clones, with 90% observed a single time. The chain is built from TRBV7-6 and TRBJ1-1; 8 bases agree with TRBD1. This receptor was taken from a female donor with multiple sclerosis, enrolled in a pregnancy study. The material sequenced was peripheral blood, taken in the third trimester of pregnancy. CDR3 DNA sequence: TGTGCCAGCAGCTTGACAGGGGTAATGGGTGGCGCTGAAGCTTTCTTT. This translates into CASSLTGVMGGAEAFF.